Below, 8 T cell receptor beta chains from the same sample are listed, as sequenced in a study of blood T cell repertoires in COVID-19 (dated by TCRdb to the early 2020s). Libraries were built with the immunoSEQ multiplex PCR assay. This immuneACCESS table, as held by TCRdb, lists in-frame sequences with V and J called but not all clones. Of the missing ones, under half trace to an unresolved V gene in checked studies; the others have no known cause. Recorded for this sample are 35,000 to 50,000 clones; nearly 90% of them occurred a single time. Jointly, the top ten make up around 2.4% of the sample. Sequencing was done on a sample of peripheral blood. These receptors came from a human donor in a cohort sampled during active COVID-19.

The rearrangement joins TRBV5-4 to TRBJ1-2, with 8 nucleotides matching TRBD1. Germline CDR1 reads SGHNT; CDR2 reads YYREEE (reference sequence). The CDR3 runs 15 residues. With V trimmed by 4 bases and J by 1 base, 6 bases remained unmatched. The CDR3 reads CASSPGGANNYGYTF. DNA for the CDR3: TGTGCCAGCAGCCCAGGGGGCGCCAATAACTATGGCTACACCTTC.

The chain couples TRBV5-1 to TRBJ1-4; D gene unclear. V was trimmed by 4 bases and J by 5 bases, leaving 15 bases between them. Per the germline V gene, CDR1 is SGHRS and CDR2 is YFSETQ. This CDR3 spans 15 amino acids. This CDR3 reads CASSLLSGLNEKLFF. The CDR3, as DNA: TGCGCCAGCAGCCTCTTATCAGGCCTCAATGAAAAACTGTTTTTT.

The table lists this clone with a few counts. This sequence joins TRBV2 and TRBJ1-5, with TRBD1 as a possible D gene (5 bases). V was pared by 4 bases and J by 0 bases, with 13 bases between. CDR1 and CDR2 from the germline V gene are SNHLY and FYNNEI. This CDR3 contains 16 residues. This CDR3 reads CASSGRGGNSNQPQHF. The CDR3 nucleotides are TGTGCCAGCAGTGGAAGGGGAGGGAATAGCAATCAGCCCCAGCATTTT. Supplemented by reference TRBV2 and TRBJ1-5, the full variable domain reads EPEVTQTPSHQVTQMGQEVILRCVPISNHLYFYWYRQILGQKVEFLVSFYNNEISEKSEIFDDQFSVERPDGSNFTLKIRSTKLEDSAMYFCASSGRGGNSNQPQHFGDGTRLSIL.

The chain joins TRBV6-4 to TRBJ2-3, with 13 bases fitting TRBD2. CDR3 size: 15 residues. With V trimmed by 8 bases and J by 9 bases, 11 bases remained unmatched. Per germline, CDR1 MRHNA and CDR2 SNTAGT. CDR3 in DNA: TGTGCCAGCTCGACGACTGGACTAGCGGGGGCCACGCAGTATTTT. Translated, it gives CASSTTGLAGATQYF.

The chain is built from TRBV30 and TRBJ2-7; no firm D call. The germline V gene encodes CDR1 GTSNPN and CDR2 SVGIG (reference sequence). The CDR3 contains 13 residues. V was pared by 3 bases and J by 0 bases, with 9 bases between. The CDR3 is CAWRYPSSYEQYF. The CDR3 DNA sequence: TGTGCCTGGAGGTACCCCAGCTCCTACGAGCAGTACTTC.

This sequence joins TRBV2 and TRBJ2-1; 7 nucleotides line up with TRBD2. This CDR3 contains 14 residues. V gave up 8 bases and J gave up 0 bases; unmatched junction bases: 4. Germline loops: CDR1 SNHLY, CDR2 FYNNEI. CDR3 region: CASDGGSSYNEQFF. As DNA, the CDR3 is TGTGCCAGCGACGGGGGGAGCTCCTACAATGAGCAGTTCTTC.

The genes are TRBV6-4 and TRBJ1-5, with 10 nucleotides matching TRBD1. The CDR3 has 15 residues. Germline V gene lookup returns CDR1 MRHNA and CDR2 SNTAGT. V lost 3 bases, J lost 2 bases, and 1 base stayed unmatched. The CDR3 bases are TGTGCCAGCAGTGAAGGACAGGGGGGCAATCAGCCCCAGCATTTT. Translation: CASSEGQGGNQPQHF.

The chain has TRBV3-1 (or the pseudogene TRBV3-2) and TRBJ2-6; TRBD2 is a possible D gene (6 bases). The CDR3 is 15 amino acids. Germline-derived CDR1 and CDR2 are LGHDT and YNNKEL (reference sequence). Trimming removed 4 bases from V and 1 base from J, with 8 bases in between. The CDR3 coding sequence is TGTGCCAGCAGCCCTGGGACTTCTGGGGCCAACGTCCTGACTTTC. It codes for CASSPGTSGANVLTF.